This T cell receptor beta chain was sequenced in a study of blood T cell repertoires in COVID-19. The germline CDR1 and CDR2 sequences are SGDLS and YYNGEE. The CDR3 consists of 15 residues. V gave up 4 bases and J gave up 5 bases; unmatched junction bases: 7. Authors' processing steps: Amplifying reference gene primers gave estimates of nucleated cell counts. Assay: immunoSEQ multiplex PCR; the TCRdb copy retains only in-frame clones and omits some. V and J calls and clone size are those listed in that table; D and trimming were worked out from the DNA. The data contain roughly 140,000 clones, around four fifths of them singletons.

The sequencing sample was made of peripheral blood. This receptor was obtained from an elderly woman with acute or convalescent COVID-19. This chain joins TRBV9 and TRBJ2-5; 11 bases map to TRBD2. The CDR3 region is CASSYLAGGGETQYF. The CDR3 DNA sequence: TGTGCCAGCAGCTATCTAGCGGGGGGTGGGGAGACCCAGTACTTC.